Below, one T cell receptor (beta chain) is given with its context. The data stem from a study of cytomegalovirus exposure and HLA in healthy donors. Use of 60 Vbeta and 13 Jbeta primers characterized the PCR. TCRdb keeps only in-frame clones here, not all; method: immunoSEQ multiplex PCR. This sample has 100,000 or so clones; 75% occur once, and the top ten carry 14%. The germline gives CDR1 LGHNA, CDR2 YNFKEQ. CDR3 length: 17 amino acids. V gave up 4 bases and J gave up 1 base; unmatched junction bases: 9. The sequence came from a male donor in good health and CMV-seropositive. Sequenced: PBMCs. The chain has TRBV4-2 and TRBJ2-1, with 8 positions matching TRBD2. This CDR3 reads CASSPLSLAASYNEQFF. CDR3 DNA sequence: TGTGCCAGCAGCCCCTTATCACTAGCGGCTTCCTACAATGAGCAGTTCTTC.